Sequencing of this T cell receptor (beta chain) was carried out in a study of CD39 and CD103 CD8 tumor-infiltrating T cells. Method: immunoSEQ multiplex PCR; TCRdb's copy keeps in-frame clones and lacks some. The repertoire consists of 2,500 to 3,500 clones, with about 80% occurring once and the leading ten covering 20% to 25%. Findings and caveats of the study: DP CD8 TILs seemed more oligoclonal than DN, SP and blood memory CD8.

About this clone: What it recognizes is unknown.

The V gene's germline CDR1 is SGHVS and CDR2 FQNEAQ. This CDR3 has 14 residues. V lost 2 bases, J lost 4 bases, and 6 bases lay in between. Sequenced sample: CD39- CD103- CD8+ T cells sorted from the tumor. Subset reported: CD103-CD39- double-negative CD45RA- CD8 T cells. The rearrangement joins TRBV7-8 to TRBJ2-6, with D possibly being TRBD1 (5 bases). The receptor was derived from a human donor with head and neck squamous cell carcinoma. CDR3 sequence (DNA): TGTGCCAGCAGCTTACAGGGAGGGGCCAACGTCCTGACTTTC. Translated: CASSLQGGANVLTF.